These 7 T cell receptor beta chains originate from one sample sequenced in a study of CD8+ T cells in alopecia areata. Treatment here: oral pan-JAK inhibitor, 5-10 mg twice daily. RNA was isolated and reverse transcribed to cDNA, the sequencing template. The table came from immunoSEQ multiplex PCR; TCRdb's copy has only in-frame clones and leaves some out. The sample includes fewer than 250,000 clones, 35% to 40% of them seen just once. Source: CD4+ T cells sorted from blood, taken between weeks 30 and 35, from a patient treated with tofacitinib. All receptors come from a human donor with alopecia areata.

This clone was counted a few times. The CDR3 protein is CASSFGTANEKLFF. CDR3 coding DNA: TGTGCCAGCAGTTTCGGGACAGCTAATGAAAAACTGTTTTTT. The V call is TRBV2, the J call TRBJ1-4, with 7 bases aligning to TRBD1. This CDR3 is 14 amino acids long. Germline CDR1 reads SNHLY; CDR2 reads FYNNEI. The V gene end was trimmed by 5 bases and the J gene end by 3 bases; junction bases not matched to a gene: 3.

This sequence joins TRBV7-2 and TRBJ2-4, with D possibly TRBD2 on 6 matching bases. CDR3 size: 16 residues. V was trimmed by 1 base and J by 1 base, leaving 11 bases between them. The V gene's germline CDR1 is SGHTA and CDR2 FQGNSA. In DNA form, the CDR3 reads TGTGCCAGCAGCTTAGAATCAGGGAGGGCCAAAAACATTCAGTACTTC. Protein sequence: CASSLESGRAKNIQYF.

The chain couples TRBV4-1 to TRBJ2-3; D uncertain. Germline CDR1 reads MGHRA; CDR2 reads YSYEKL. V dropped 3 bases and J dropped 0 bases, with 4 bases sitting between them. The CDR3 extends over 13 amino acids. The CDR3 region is CASSQVSTDTQYF. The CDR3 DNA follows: TGCGCCAGCAGCCAGGTTAGCACAGATACGCAGTATTTT.

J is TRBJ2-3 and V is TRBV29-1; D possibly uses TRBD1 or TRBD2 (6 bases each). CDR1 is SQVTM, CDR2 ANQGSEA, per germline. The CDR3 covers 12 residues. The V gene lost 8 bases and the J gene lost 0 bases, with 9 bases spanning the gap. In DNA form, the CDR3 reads TGCAGCACAGGGACTAGCACAGATACGCAGTATTTT. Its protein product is CSTGTSTDTQYF.

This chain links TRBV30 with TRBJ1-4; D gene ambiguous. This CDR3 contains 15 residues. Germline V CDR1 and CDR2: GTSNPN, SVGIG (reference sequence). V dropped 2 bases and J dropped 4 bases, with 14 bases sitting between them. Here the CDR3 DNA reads TGTGCCTGGAGTACCTGGACGGCGAATAATGAAAAACTGTTTTTT. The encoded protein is CAWSTWTANNEKLFF. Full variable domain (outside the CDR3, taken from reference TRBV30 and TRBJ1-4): SQTIHQWPATLVQPVGSPLSLECTVEGTSNPNLYWYRQAAGRGLQLLFYSVGIGQISSEVPQNLSASRPQDRQFILSSKKLLLSDSGFYLCAWSTWTANNEKLFFGSGTQLSVL.

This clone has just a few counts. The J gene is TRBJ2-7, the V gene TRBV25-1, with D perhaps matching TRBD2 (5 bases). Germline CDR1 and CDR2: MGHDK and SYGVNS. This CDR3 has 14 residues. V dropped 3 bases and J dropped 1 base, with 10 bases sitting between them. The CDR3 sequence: CASSDDGGSYEQYF. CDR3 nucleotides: TGTGCCAGCAGTGATGACGGAGGTTCCTACGAGCAGTACTTC.

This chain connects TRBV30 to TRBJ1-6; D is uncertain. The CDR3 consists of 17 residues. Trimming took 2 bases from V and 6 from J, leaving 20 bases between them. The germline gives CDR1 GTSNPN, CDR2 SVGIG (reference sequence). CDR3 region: CAWSPLIASLSNSPLHF. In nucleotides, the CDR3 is TGTGCCTGGAGTCCCCTTATTGCATCGCTTTCTAATTCACCCCTCCACTTT. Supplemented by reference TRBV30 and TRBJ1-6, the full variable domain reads SQTIHQWPATLVQPVGSPLSLECTVEGTSNPNLYWYRQAAGRGLQLLFYSVGIGQISSEVPQNLSASRPQDRQFILSSKKLLLSDSGFYLCAWSPLIASLSNSPLHFGNGTRLTVT.